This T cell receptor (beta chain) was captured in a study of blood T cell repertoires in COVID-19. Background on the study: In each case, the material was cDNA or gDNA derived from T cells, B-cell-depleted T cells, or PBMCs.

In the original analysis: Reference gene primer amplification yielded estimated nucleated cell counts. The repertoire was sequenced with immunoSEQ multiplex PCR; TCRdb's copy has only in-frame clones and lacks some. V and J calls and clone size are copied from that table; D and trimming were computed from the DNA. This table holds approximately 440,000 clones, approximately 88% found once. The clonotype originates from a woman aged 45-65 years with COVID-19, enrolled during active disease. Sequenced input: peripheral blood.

CDR3 amino acids: CASSTTSGGANEQFF. The CDR3 DNA reads as TGTGCCAGCAGCACGACTAGCGGGGGGGCCAATGAGCAGTTCTTC. The chain links TRBV7-9 to TRBJ2-1; 14 bases agree with TRBD2. This CDR3 has 15 residues. V lost 5 bases and J lost 6; bases outside the gene matches: 3. Germline V lookup: CDR1 SEHNR, CDR2 FQNEAQ (reference sequence).